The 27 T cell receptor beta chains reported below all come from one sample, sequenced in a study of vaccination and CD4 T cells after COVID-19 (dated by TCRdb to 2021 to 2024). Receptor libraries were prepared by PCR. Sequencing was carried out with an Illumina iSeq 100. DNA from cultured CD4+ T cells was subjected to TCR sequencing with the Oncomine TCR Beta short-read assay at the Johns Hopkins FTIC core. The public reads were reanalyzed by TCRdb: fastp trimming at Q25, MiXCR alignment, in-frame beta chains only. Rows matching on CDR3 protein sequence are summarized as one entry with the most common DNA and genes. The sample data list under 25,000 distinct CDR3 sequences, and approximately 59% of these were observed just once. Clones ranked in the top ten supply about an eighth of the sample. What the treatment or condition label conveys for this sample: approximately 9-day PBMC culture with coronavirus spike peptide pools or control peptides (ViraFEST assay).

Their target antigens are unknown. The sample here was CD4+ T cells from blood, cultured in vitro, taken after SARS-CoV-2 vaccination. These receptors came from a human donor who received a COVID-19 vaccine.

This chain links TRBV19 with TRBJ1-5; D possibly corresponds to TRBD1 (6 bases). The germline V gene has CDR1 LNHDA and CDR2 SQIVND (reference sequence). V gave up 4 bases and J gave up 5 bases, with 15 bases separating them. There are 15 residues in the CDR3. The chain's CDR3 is CASSKLTGLDQPQHF. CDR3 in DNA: TGTGCCAGTAGTAAGCTGACAGGTTTGGATCAGCCCCAGCATTTT.

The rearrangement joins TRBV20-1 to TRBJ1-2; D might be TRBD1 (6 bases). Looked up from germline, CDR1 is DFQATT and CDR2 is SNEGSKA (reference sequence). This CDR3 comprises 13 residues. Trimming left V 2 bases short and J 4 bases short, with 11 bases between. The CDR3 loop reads CSARRQALYGYTF. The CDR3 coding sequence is TGCAGTGCTAGAAGACAGGCCCTCTATGGCTACACCTTC.

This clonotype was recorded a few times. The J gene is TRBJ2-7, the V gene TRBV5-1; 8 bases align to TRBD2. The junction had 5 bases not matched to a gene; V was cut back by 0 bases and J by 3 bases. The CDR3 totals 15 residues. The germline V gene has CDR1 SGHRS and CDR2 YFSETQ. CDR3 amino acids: CASSLAGGVHYEQYF. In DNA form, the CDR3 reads TGCGCCAGCAGCTTGGCGGGGGGGGTTCACTACGAGCAGTACTTC.

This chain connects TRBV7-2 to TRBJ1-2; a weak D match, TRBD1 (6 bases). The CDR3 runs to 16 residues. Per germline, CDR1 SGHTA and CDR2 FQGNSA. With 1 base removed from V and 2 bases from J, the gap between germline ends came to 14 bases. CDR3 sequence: CASSLVVGQGNYGYTF. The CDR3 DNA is TGTGCCAGCAGCTTAGTGGTCGGGCAGGGGAACTATGGCTACACCTTC.

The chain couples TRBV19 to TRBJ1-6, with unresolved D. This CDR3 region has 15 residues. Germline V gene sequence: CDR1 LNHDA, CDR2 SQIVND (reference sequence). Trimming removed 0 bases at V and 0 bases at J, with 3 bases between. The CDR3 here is CASSIDISYNSPLHF. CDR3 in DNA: TGTGCCAGTAGTATAGACATCTCCTATAATTCACCCCTCCACTTT.

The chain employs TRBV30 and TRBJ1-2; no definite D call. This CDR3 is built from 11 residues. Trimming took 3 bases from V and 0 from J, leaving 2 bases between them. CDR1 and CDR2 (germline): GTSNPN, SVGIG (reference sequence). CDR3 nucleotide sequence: TGTGCCTGGAGGTCTAACTATGGCTACACCTTC. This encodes CAWRSNYGYTF.

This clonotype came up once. The CDR3 loop is CASGLREVGRYSGANVLTF. The CDR3 nucleotides are TGTGCTAGTGGTTTGAGGGAGGTCGGGAGATACTCTGGGGCCAACGTCCTGACTTTC. The J gene is TRBJ2-6, the V gene TRBV12-5; D is possibly TRBD2 (6 bases). Germline loops: CDR1 LGHNT, CDR2 FRNRAP. Trimming pared 2 bases from V and 0 bases from J, leaving 17 bases between. This CDR3 has 19 residues. Complete variable domain (other parts from reference TRBV12-5 and TRBJ2-6): DARVTQTPRHKVTEMGQEVTMRCQPILGHNTVFWYRQTMMQGLELLAYFRNRAPLDDSGMPKDRFSAEMPDATLATLKIQPSEPRDSAVYFCASGLREVGRYSGANVLTFGAGSRLTVL.

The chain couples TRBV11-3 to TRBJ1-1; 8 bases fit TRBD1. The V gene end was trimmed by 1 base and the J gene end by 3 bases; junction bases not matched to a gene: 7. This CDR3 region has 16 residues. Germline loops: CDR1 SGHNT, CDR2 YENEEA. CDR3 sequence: CASSLGRAGGHTEAFF. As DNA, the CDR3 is TGTGCCAGCAGCTTAGGGCGGGCAGGGGGCCACACTGAAGCTTTCTTT.

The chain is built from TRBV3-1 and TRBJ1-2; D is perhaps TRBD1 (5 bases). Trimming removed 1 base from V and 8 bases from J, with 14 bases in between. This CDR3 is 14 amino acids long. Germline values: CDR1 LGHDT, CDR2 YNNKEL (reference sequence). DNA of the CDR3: TGTGCCAGCAGCCAAGCCCAGGGTATTAAGGGCTACACCTTC. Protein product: CASSQAQGIKGYTF.

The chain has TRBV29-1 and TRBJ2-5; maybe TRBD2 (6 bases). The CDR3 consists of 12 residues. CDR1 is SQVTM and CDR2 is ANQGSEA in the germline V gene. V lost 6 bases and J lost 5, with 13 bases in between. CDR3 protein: CSVQEGGETQYF. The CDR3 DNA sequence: TGCAGCGTACAGGAGGGCGGGGAGACCCAGTACTTC.

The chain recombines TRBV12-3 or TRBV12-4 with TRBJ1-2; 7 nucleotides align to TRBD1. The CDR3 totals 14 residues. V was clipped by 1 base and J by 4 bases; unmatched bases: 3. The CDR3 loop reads CASSLGQGGYGYTF. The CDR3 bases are TGTGCCAGCAGTTTAGGGCAGGGGGGCTATGGCTACACCTTC.

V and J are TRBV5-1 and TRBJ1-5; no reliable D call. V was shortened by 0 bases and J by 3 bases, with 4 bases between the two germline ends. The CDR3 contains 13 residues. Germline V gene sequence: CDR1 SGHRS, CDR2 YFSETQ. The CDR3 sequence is CASSLAPNQPQHF. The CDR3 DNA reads TGCGCCAGCAGCTTGGCCCCCAATCAGCCCCAGCATTTT.

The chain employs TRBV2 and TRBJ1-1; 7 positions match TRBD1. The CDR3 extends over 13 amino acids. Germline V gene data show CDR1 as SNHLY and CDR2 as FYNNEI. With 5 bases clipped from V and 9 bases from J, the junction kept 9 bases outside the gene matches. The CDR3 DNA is TGTGCCAGCAGTCCACGACAGGGTTCTAAAGCTTTCTTT. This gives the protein CASSPRQGSKAFF.

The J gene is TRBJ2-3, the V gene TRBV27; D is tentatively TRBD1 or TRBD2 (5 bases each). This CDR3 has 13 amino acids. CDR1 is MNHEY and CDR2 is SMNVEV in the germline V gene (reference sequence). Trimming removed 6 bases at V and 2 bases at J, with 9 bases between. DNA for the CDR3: TGTGCCAGCAGCTGGGACCTCACAGATACGCAGTATTTT. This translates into CASSWDLTDTQYF.

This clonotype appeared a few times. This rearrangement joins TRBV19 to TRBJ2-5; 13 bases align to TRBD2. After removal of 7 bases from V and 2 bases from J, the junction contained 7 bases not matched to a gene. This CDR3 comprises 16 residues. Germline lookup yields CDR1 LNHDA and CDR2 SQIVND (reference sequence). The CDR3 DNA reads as TGTGCCAGTAAGGCCGGGACTAGCGGGGATCAAGAGACCCAGTACTTC. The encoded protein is CASKAGTSGDQETQYF. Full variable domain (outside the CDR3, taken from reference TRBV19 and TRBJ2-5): DGGITQSPKYLFRKEGQNVTLSCEQNLNHDAMYWYRQDPGQGLRLIYYSQIVNDFQKGDIAEGYSVSREKKESFPLTVTSAQKNPTAFYLCASKAGTSGDQETQYFGPGTRLLVL.

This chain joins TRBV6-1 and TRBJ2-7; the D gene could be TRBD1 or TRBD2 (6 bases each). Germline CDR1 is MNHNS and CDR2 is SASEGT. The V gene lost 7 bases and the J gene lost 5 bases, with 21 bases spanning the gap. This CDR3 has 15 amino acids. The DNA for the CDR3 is TGTGCCAGCACCCAATTCAGGGGACTTGAAGACGAGCAGTACTTC. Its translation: CASTQFRGLEDEQYF.

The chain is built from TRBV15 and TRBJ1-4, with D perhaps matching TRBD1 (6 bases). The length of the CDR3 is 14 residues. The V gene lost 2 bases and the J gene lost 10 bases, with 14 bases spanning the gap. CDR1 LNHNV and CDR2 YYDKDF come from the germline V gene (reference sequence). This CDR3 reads CATSRPSRGRKLFF. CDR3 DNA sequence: TGTGCCACCAGCAGACCCTCGAGGGGGAGAAAACTGTTTTTT.

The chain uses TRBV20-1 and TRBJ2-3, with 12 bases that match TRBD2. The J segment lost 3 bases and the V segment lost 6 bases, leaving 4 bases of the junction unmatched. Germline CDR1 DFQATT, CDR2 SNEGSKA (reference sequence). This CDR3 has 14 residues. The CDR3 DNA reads TGCAGTGCCAGGACTAGCGGGGTAACAGATACGCAGTATTTT. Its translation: CSARTSGVTDTQYF.

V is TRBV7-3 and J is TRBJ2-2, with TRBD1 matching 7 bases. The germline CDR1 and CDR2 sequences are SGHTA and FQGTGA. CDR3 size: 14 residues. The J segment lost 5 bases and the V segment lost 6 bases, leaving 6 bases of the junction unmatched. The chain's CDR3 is CASSNRGGTGELFF. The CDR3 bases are TGTGCCAGCAGTAACAGGGGTGGAACCGGGGAGCTGTTTTTT.

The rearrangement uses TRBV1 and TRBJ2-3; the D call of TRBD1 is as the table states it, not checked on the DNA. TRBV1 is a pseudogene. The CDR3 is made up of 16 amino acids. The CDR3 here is CTSSQARGAPTDTQYF. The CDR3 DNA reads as TGCACCAGCAGCCAAGCGCGGGGGGCCCCTACAGATACGCAGTATTTT.

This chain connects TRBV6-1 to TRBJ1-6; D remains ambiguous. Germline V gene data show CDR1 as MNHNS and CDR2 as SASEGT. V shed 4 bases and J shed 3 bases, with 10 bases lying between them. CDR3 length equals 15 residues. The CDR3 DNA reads TGTGCCAGCAGTGTTCAGCCTTACTATAATTCACCCCTCCACTTT. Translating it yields CASSVQPYYNSPLHF.

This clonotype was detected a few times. In nucleotides, the CDR3 is TGTGCCTGGAGTGTAGGGTATAATTCACCCCTCCACTTT. Residues: CAWSVGYNSPLHF. J is TRBJ1-6 and V is TRBV30; D remains unclear. Germline CDR1 GTSNPN, CDR2 SVGIG (reference sequence). This CDR3 is 13 amino acids long. V gave up 0 bases and J gave up 4 bases, with 4 bases separating them.

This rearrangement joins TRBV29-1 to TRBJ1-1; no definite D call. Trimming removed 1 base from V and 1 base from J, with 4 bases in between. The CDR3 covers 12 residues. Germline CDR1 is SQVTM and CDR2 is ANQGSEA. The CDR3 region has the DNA TGCAGCGTTGAAGGGACGAACACTGAAGCTTTCTTT. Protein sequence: CSVEGTNTEAFF.

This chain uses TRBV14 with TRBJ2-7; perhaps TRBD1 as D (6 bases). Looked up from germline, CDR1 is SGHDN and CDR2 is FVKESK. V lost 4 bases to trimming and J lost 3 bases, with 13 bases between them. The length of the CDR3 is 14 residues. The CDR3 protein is CASSRWQGGYEQYF. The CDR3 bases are TGTGCCAGCAGCCGTTGGCAAGGGGGCTACGAGCAGTACTTC. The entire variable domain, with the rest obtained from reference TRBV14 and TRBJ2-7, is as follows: EAGVTQFPSHSVIEKGQTVTLRCDPISGHDNLYWYRRVMGKEIKFLLHFVKESKQDESGMPNNRFLAERTGGTYSTLKVQPAELEDSGVYFCASSRWQGGYEQYFGPGTRLTVT.

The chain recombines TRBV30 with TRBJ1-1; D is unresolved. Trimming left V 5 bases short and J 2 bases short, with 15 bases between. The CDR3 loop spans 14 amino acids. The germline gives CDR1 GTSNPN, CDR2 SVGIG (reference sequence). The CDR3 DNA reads TGTGCCTGGTTATCGGAGCGCCCTAACACTGAAGCTTTCTTT. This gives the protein CAWLSERPNTEAFF.

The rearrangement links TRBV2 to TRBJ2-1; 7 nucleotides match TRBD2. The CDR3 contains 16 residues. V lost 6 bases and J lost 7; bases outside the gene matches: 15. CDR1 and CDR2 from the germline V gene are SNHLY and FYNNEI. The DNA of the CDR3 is TGTGCCAGCAGCGCTGGGGCGGGGGTGGACTTAAATGAGCAGTTCTTC. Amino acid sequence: CASSAGAGVDLNEQFF.

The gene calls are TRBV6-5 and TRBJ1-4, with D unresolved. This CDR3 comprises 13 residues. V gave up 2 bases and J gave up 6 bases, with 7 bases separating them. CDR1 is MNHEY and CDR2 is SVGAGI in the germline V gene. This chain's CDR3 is CASSYVVDEKLFF. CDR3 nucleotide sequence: TGTGCCAGCAGTTACGTCGTCGATGAAAAACTGTTTTTT.